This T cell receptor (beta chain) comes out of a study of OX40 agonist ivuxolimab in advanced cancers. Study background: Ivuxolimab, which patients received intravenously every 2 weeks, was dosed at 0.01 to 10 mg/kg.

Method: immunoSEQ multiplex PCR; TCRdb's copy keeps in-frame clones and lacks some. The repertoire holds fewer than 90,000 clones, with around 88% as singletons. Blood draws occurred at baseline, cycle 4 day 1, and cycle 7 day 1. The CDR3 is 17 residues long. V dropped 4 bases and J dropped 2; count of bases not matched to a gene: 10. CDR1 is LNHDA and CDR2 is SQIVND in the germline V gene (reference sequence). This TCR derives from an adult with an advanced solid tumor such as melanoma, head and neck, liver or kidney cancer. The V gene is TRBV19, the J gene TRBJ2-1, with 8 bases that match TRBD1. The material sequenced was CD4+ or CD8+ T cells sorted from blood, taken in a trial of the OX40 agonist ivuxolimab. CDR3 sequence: CASSTHRTGSPYNEQFF. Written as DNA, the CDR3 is TGTGCCAGTAGTACCCACAGGACAGGGTCCCCCTACAATGAGCAGTTCTTC.